Shown below are 24 T cell receptor beta chains from a single sample sequenced in a study of CD8 T cells in ankylosing spondylitis. No cognate antigen is known for these TCRs. Notes on the study in general: The study identified a TCR beta motif of several highly homologous variants that appeared characteristic of ankylosing spondylitis blood.

MiXCR, run by TCRdb on the 5' RACE reads, gives a single entry per CDR3 protein. The sample shows about 440,000 distinct CDR3 sequences, roughly a sixth of them seen only once. Sequencing used blood, either unsorted or a sorted T cell fraction (not recorded which). The receptors were gathered from a male donor with ankylosing spondylitis.

This clonotype turned up a few times. The chain recombines TRBV20-1 with TRBJ2-1; D perhaps matches TRBD2 (7 bases). This CDR3 spans 16 amino acids. Deletions cut 0 bases from V and 2 bases from J, with 14 bases between. The germline V gene has CDR1 DFQATT and CDR2 SNEGSKA (reference sequence). The CDR3 region is CSARDRRGGPYNEQFF. CDR3 coding DNA: TGCAGTGCTAGAGATCGGAGGGGGGGCCCCTACAATGAGCAGTTCTTC.

The chain couples TRBV7-9 to TRBJ2-5; 9 positions match TRBD1. In germline, CDR1 is SEHNR, CDR2 FQNEAQ (reference sequence). The V gene end was trimmed by 8 bases and the J gene end by 5 bases; junction bases not matched to a gene: 18. The CDR3 consists of 17 residues. The CDR3 loop reads CASLPGGTGRPAETQYF. CDR3 bases: TGTGCCAGCCTACCCGGGGGGACAGGGAGGCCCGCGGAGACCCAGTACTTC.

This clonotype was counted many times. The chain couples TRBV12-3 or TRBV12-4 to TRBJ1-1; D is ambiguous. The CDR3 has 14 amino acids. V lost 8 bases and J lost 0, with 13 bases in between. This CDR3 is CASRRETVNTEAFF. CDR3 DNA: TGTGCCAGCCGCCGGGAAACCGTGAACACTGAAGCTTTCTTT.

The gene calls are TRBV5-6 and TRBJ1-2; TRBD1 is a possible D gene (5 bases). The CDR3 is made up of 14 amino acids. Trimming shortened V by 8 bases and J by 4 bases, and 18 bases separated the two germline ends. Germline V gene sequence: CDR1 SGHDT, CDR2 YYEEEE. The CDR3 DNA is TGTGCCAGGGGCCCCGAGAAGGGGATCTATGGCTACACCTTC. This encodes CARGPEKGIYGYTF.

This clonotype was detected many times. The chain uses TRBV25-1 and TRBJ1-5, with a weak D call TRBD1 (5 bases). Trimming shortened V by 2 bases and J by 3 bases, and 8 bases separated the two germline ends. This CDR3 contains 14 residues. Germline V CDR1 and CDR2: MGHDK, SYGVNS. The CDR3 DNA reads TGTGCCAGCAGTGAAGTGGGGACCAATCAGCCCCAGCATTTT. Translation gives CASSEVGTNQPQHF.

The V and J genes are TRBV7-2 and TRBJ1-4; D is ambiguous. With 1 base removed from V and 3 bases from J, the gap between germline ends came to 9 bases. CDR3 size: 15 residues. CDR1 is SGHTA, CDR2 FQGNSA, per germline. The CDR3 is CASSLVKAANEKLFF. CDR3 in DNA: TGTGCCAGCAGCTTAGTCAAAGCCGCTAATGAAAAACTGTTTTTT.

The J gene is TRBJ1-1, the V gene TRBV29-1; TRBD1 is a possible D gene (6 bases). V gave up 6 bases and J gave up 2 bases, with 16 bases separating them. The CDR3 totals 14 residues. The germline gives CDR1 SQVTM, CDR2 ANQGSEA. CDR3 region: CSVPGQTLNTEAFF. CDR3 nucleotides: TGCAGCGTCCCCGGACAGACCCTAAACACTGAAGCTTTCTTT.

This clonotype occurred a few times. J is TRBJ2-2 and V is TRBV19; D is undetermined. Trimming took 6 bases from V and 6 from J, leaving 8 bases between them. Germline CDR1 reads LNHDA; CDR2 reads SQIVND (reference sequence). The CDR3 is made up of 12 amino acids. CDR3 nucleotides: TGTGCCAGTAGGCCGATGTCCGGGGAGCTGTTTTTT. This sequence encodes CASRPMSGELFF.

This clonotype occurred a few times. The rearrangement joins TRBV28 to TRBJ2-5; 7 nucleotides line up with TRBD2. The CDR3 runs 16 residues. The V gene end was trimmed by 4 bases and the J gene end by 5 bases; junction bases not matched to a gene: 13. The V gene's germline CDR1 is MDHEN and CDR2 SYDVKM. In nucleotides, the CDR3 is TGTGCCAGCAGTTCCCCGGGGGGACCGGTAGGGGAGACCCAGTACTTC. Its translation: CASSSPGGPVGETQYF.

There are a few counts of this clonotype. V usage is TRBV7-9 and J usage is TRBJ2-7; 9 bases line up with TRBD2. Germline V lookup: CDR1 SEHNR, CDR2 FQNEAQ (reference sequence). This CDR3 has 14 amino acids. Trimming cost V 1 base and J 5 bases; bases outside gene matches: 3. In DNA, the CDR3 is TGTGCCAGCAGCTTAGTACTAGCGGGCAACGAGCAGTACTTC. Translation: CASSLVLAGNEQYF.

In its sample, this clonotype was seen a few times. This chain joins TRBV6-2 or TRBV6-3 and TRBJ2-1; tentatively, D is TRBD1 or TRBD2 (5 bases each). The CDR3 runs 16 residues. Per the germline V gene, CDR1 is MNHEY and CDR2 is SVGEGT. The V gene lost 2 bases and the J gene lost 1 base, with 12 bases spanning the gap. CDR3 nucleotide sequence: TGTGCCAGCAGTTACCTCGGGGCGAGGTCCTACAATGAGCAGTTCTTC. Its protein product is CASSYLGARSYNEQFF.

CDR3 nucleotides: TGCAGTGCTAGGCGCAGGAGGGACACCGGGGAGCTGTTTTTT. Protein product: CSARRRRDTGELFF. V gene TRBV20-1 combines with J gene TRBJ2-2, with D tentatively TRBD2 (6 bases). Trimming pared 3 bases from V and 3 bases from J, leaving 11 bases between. The germline gives CDR1 DFQATT, CDR2 SNEGSKA (reference sequence). The CDR3 is 14 amino acids.

The V and J genes are TRBV2 and TRBJ2-5, with 13 bases that match TRBD2. The germline CDR1 and CDR2 sequences are SNHLY and FYNNEI. The V segment lost 10 bases and the J segment 4 bases; nucleotides outside the gene matches: 6. The CDR3 is 14 amino acids. This chain's CDR3 is CATTGLAGPETQYF. As DNA, the CDR3 is TGTGCCACGACGGGACTAGCGGGACCAGAGACCCAGTACTTC.

V is TRBV10-3 and J is TRBJ2-3; the match to TRBD2 covers 14 bases. Germline loops: CDR1 ENHRY, CDR2 SYGVKD. With 5 bases clipped from V and 2 bases from J, the junction kept 3 bases outside the gene matches. The CDR3 is 16 amino acids. The chain's CDR3 is CAISRLAGGDTDTQYF. CDR3 nucleotide sequence: TGTGCCATCAGTCGACTAGCGGGGGGGGACACAGATACGCAGTATTTT.

This chain connects TRBV28 to TRBJ2-3; the match to TRBD1 covers 9 bases. Germline CDR1 is MDHEN and CDR2 is SYDVKM. The CDR3 is 15 amino acids. The V segment lost 3 bases and the J segment 6 bases; nucleotides outside the gene matches: 7. CDR3 protein: CASSFGTGRPDTQYF. CDR3 nucleotide sequence: TGTGCCAGCAGTTTTGGGACAGGGAGACCTGATACGCAGTATTTT.

The chain joins TRBV28 to TRBJ2-3, with 14 positions matching TRBD2. With 1 base clipped from V and 3 bases from J, the junction kept 3 bases outside the gene matches. Germline assignment: CDR1 MDHEN and CDR2 SYDVKM. The CDR3 covers 17 residues. The CDR3 loop is CASSLSTSGRVTDTQYF. CDR3 DNA sequence: TGTGCCAGCAGTTTATCGACTAGCGGGAGGGTAACAGATACGCAGTATTTT.

This clonotype showed up just a few times. This rearrangement joins TRBV6-6 to TRBJ2-1; maybe TRBD2 (5 bases). CDR1 MNHNY and CDR2 SVGAGI come from the germline V gene (reference sequence). The CDR3 extends over 12 amino acids. V gave up 6 bases and J gave up 10 bases, with 13 bases separating them. CDR3 DNA sequence: TGTGCCAGCAGCAAAGCCTCGGGGGAGCAGTTCTTC. Translated, it gives CASSKASGEQFF.

This clonotype occurred many times. The rearrangement links TRBV5-1 to TRBJ2-1; 8 bases line up with TRBD2. The CDR3 has 16 amino acids. J was trimmed by 1 base and V by 3 bases; bases with no gene match: 6. Germline CDR1 is SGHRS and CDR2 is YFSETQ. CDR3 in amino acids: CASSSHSGSSYNEQFF. CDR3 in DNA: TGCGCCAGCAGCTCCCACAGCGGGAGTTCCTACAATGAGCAGTTCTTC.

This clonotype was seen only a few times. The rearrangement uses TRBV7-9 and TRBJ1-2, with D hard to call. CDR1 and CDR2 (germline): SEHNR, FQNEAQ (reference sequence). The CDR3 contains 14 residues. Trimming left V 4 bases short and J 1 base short, with 10 bases between. The CDR3 protein is CASSSARGNYGYTF. CDR3 nucleotides: TGTGCCAGCAGCTCGGCGCGGGGTAACTATGGCTACACCTTC.

This rearrangement joins TRBV5-1 to TRBJ2-7; D might be TRBD2 (5 bases). The V gene lost 4 bases and the J gene lost 3 bases, with 11 bases spanning the gap. The germline CDR1 and CDR2 sequences are SGHRS and YFSETQ. This CDR3 is built from 13 residues. As DNA, the CDR3 is TGCGCCAGCAGCAGAGGGTTGAGCTACGAGCAGTACTTC. This sequence encodes CASSRGLSYEQYF.

This chain links TRBV6-1 with TRBJ2-3; TRBD1 aligns across 7 bases. V dropped 10 bases and J dropped 4; count of bases not matched to a gene: 8. Looked up from germline, CDR1 is MNHNS and CDR2 is SASEGT. The CDR3 spans 13 residues. The CDR3 protein is CATEGARADTQYF. DNA for the CDR3: TGTGCCACCGAGGGGGCGCGAGCAGATACGCAGTATTTT.

This clonotype appeared a single time. Here the CDR3 reads CAWTDRREWSIGQYF. DNA of the CDR3: TGTGCCTGGACGGATCGGCGGGAGTGGTCGATAGGGCAGTACTTC. This chain joins TRBV30 and TRBJ2-7; TRBD2 matches at 7 bases. V shed 4 bases, J shed 9 bases, and the junction held 18 bases outside the gene matches. The length of the CDR3 is 15 residues. CDR1 and CDR2 from the germline V gene are GTSNPN and SVGIG (reference sequence).

The chain couples TRBV10-3 to TRBJ1-3, with 9 bases identical to TRBD1. The junction had 0 bases not matched to a gene; V was cut back by 6 bases and J by 0 bases. This CDR3 region has 14 residues. Germline CDR1 reads ENHRY; CDR2 reads SYGVKD. The CDR3 loop is CAIRGQGSGNTIYF. CDR3 nucleotides: TGTGCCATCAGGGGACAGGGCTCTGGAAACACCATATATTTT.

The chain has TRBV6-2 or TRBV6-3 and TRBJ2-7; 7 positions agree with TRBD1. After removal of 4 bases from V and 0 bases from J, the junction contained 9 bases not matched to a gene. CDR1 MNHEY and CDR2 SVGEGT come from the germline V gene. The CDR3 runs to 16 residues. The CDR3 nucleotides read TGTGCCAGCAGTTCTCCAGGGTCAGGGGGCTCCTACGAGCAGTACTTC. Translated, it gives CASSSPGSGGSYEQYF.